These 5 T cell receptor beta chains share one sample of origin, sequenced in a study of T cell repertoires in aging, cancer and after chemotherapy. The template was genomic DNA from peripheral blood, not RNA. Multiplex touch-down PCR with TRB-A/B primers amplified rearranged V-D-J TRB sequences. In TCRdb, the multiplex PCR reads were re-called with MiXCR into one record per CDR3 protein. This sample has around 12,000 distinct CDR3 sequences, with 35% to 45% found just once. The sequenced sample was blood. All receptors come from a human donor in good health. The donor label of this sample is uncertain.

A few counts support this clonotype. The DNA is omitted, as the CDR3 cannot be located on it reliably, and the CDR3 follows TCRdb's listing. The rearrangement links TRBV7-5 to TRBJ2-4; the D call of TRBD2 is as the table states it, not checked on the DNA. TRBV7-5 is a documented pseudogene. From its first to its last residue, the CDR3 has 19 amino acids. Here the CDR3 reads CISVSEAYGRLAGRDIQYF.

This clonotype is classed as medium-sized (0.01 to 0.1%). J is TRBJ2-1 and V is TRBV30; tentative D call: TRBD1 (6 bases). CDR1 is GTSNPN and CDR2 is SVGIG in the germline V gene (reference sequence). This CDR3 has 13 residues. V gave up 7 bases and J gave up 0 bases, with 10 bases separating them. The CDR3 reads CASQGSSYNEQFF. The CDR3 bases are TGTGCCTCACAGGGCAGCTCCTACAATGAGCAGTTCTTC.

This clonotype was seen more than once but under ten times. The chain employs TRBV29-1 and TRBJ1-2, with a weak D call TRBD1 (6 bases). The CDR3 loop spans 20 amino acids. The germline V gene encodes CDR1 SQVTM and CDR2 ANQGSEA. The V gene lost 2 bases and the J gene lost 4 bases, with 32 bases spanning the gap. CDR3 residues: CSVERGLGGAEYSDGYGYTF. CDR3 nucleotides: TGCAGCGTTGAACGGGGGTTGGGGGGGGCCGAATACAGTGATGGCTATGGCTACACCTTC. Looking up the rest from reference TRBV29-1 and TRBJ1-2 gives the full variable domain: SAVISQKPSRDICQRGTSLTIQCQVDSQVTMMFWYRQQPGQSLTLIATANQGSEATYESGFVIDKFPISRPNLTFSTLTVSNMSPEDSSIYLCSVERGLGGAEYSDGYGYTFGSGTRLTVV.

The DNA for the CDR3 is TGTGCCAGCGGCGGGACCGGGAGCTATGGCTACACCTTC. Protein product: CASGGTGSYGYTF. The V and J genes are TRBV6-6 and TRBJ1-2, with a possible D match to TRBD1 (5 bases). Germline CDR1 and CDR2: MNHNY and SVGAGI (reference sequence). V gave up 8 bases and J gave up 4 bases, with 14 bases separating them. The CDR3 sequence is 13 residues long.

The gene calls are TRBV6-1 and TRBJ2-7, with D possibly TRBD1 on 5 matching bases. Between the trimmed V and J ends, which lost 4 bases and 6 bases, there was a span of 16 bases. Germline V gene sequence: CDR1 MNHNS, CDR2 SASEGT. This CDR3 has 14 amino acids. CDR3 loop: CASSGVRQSSEQYF. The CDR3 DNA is TGTGCCAGCAGTGGAGTCAGACAGTCCAGCGAGCAGTACTTC.